This is a list of T cell receptor beta chains from one sample in a study of T cell responses to AZD1222 COVID-19 vaccine. The table came from immunoSEQ multiplex PCR; TCRdb's copy has only in-frame clones and leaves some out. The sample shows some 180,000 clones, approximately 92% of them seen only once. The sample consisted of peripheral blood, taken on day 0 of AZD1222 vaccination. The receptors derive from an adult in good health. The CDR3 runs from the conserved cysteine through the conserved F or W. A D gene is named only where the DNA matches it firmly. The size of a clone is reported for some rows only, either as once, few or many, or as a class for expanded clones.

V	D	size	J	DNA	CDR3
TRBV3-1/TRBV3-2	.	.	TRBJ1-5	TGTGCCAGCAGCCAAGCCGACAGACTCAATCAGCCCCAGCATTTT	CASSQADRLNQPQHF
TRBV5-1	.	.	TRBJ2-3	TGCGCCAGCAGCGCTACGGAATCTAGCACAGATACGCAGTATTTT	CASSATESSTDTQYF
TRBV11-2	TRBD2	.	TRBJ2-5	TGTGCCAGCAGCCTATCCGACGGGGGGCAAGAGACCCAGTACTTC	CASSLSDGGQETQYF
TRBV12-3/TRBV12-4	.	.	TRBJ1-1	TGTGCCAGCAACATGCAGGCCGACACTGAAGCTTTCTTT	CASNMQADTEAFF
TRBV9	.	.	TRBJ1-2	TGTGCCAGCAGCGTAGGAAACAGCCCTAACTATGGCTACACCTTC	CASSVGNSPNYGYTF
TRBV28	TRBD1	.	TRBJ1-6	TGTGCCAGCAGCCTGGGACAGGCGAATTCACCCCTCCACTTT	CASSLGQANSPLHF
TRBV5-5	.	.	TRBJ1-1	TGTGCCAGCAGCTTGTTCAGGGGAAACACTGAAGCTTTCTTT	CASSLFRGNTEAFF
TRBV5-1	TRBD2	.	TRBJ2-5	TGCGCCAGCAGCCCGGCCGGGACTAGGGCCCAACTGTACTTC	CASSPAGTRAQLYF
TRBV7-9	.	.	TRBJ1-6	TGTGCTAGCAGCTTAACGTGGGACTATTCACCCCTCCACTTT	CASSLTWDYSPLHF
TRBV5-4	.	.	TRBJ1-1	TGTGCCAGCAGCCAACAGGGACGGAGTGAAGCTTTCTTT	CASSQQGRSEAFF
TRBV28	.	.	TRBJ1-3	TGTGCCAGCAGTTTGCTCCTCTCCTCTTACTCTGGAAACACCATATATTTT	CASSLLLSSYSGNTIYF
TRBV5-1	TRBD1	.	TRBJ1-5	TGCGCCAGCAGCCAAGGGGGCCTCAATCAGCCCCAGCATTTT	CASSQGGLNQPQHF
TRBV7-6	.	.	TRBJ1-1	TGTGCCAGCAGCCAGGAGGGAGCGACTGAAGCTTTCTTT	CASSQEGATEAFF
TRBV21-1	.	once	TRBJ1-5	TGTGCCAGCAGCCCTCAGGACAGGGAGGGCAATCAGCCCCAGCATTTT	CASSPQDREGNQPQHF
TRBV6-1	.	.	TRBJ1-1	TGTGCCAGCAGTGAAGCGCCGGGGGTTCCGAACACTGAAGCTTTCTTT	CASSEAPGVPNTEAFF
TRBV28	.	.	TRBJ1-1	TGTGCCAGCAGTTTATGGGGGGCACAGATGAACACTGAAGCTTTCTTT	CASSLWGAQMNTEAFF
TRBV6-2/TRBV6-3	TRBD1	.	TRBJ1-5	TGTGCCAGCAGTTCGGACAGGGGCGGACAGCCCCAGCATTTT	CASSSDRGGQPQHF
TRBV9	TRBD1	.	TRBJ2-7	TGTGCCAGCAGCGGCAGGGGGAGCTCCTACGAGCAGTACTTC	CASSGRGSSYEQYF
TRBV6-5	.	.	TRBJ1-6	TGTGCCAGCCAGCAGGGTGATTCACCCCTCCACTTT	CASQQGDSPLHF
TRBV2	TRBD1	.	TRBJ1-5	TGTGCCAGCAGTGAAGAGCCGGGACAGAGGAATCAGCCCCAGCATTTT	CASSEEPGQRNQPQHF
TRBV29-1	TRBD1	once	TRBJ1-1	TGCAGCGTTACCGAGGGGGCGTCGAACACTGAAGCTTTCTTT	CSVTEGASNTEAFF
TRBV12-3/TRBV12-4	.	few	TRBJ1-1	TGTGCCAGCAGCCCCCAGGGGCAGGGCCAAGCTTTCTTT	CASSPQGQGQAFF
TRBV29-1	.	.	TRBJ1-1	TGCAGCGTTGAAGGGCCAGGGCCCGCTTTCTTT	CSVEGPGPAFF
TRBV19	.	.	TRBJ2-5	TGTGCCAGTAGTACCAGCGCCGGCGGAGAGACCCAGTACTTC	CASSTSAGGETQYF
TRBV9	.	.	TRBJ1-4	TGTGCCAGCAGCGCCGACAGGTTAGGCGCAACTAATGAAAAACTGTTTTTT	CASSADRLGATNEKLFF
TRBV27	.	few	TRBJ1-3	TGTGCCAGCAGTTTAAACGCTGGAAACACCATATATTTT	CASSLNAGNTIYF
TRBV6-2/TRBV6-3	.	.	TRBJ2-1	TGTGCCAGCAGTTATTCCGGGGGTACTTCCTACAATGAGCAGTTCTTC	CASSYSGGTSYNEQFF
TRBV5-1	TRBD2	.	TRBJ2-3	TGCGCCAGCAGCGCCGGGAGGGGGGTAGGAACAGATACGCAGTATTTT	CASSAGRGVGTDTQYF
TRBV5-1	.	.	TRBJ1-1	TGCGCCAGCAGCGGACAGAGGGGGACTGAAGCTTTCTTT	CASSGQRGTEAFF
TRBV5-1	.	.	TRBJ2-1	TGCGCCAGCAGCTTGGGGCACAATGAGCAGTTCTTC	CASSLGHNEQFF
TRBV11-2	.	few	TRBJ1-3	TGTGCCAGCAGCTTAAGTGCCCGGGGAGAGATCTCTGGAAACACCATATATTTT	CASSLSARGEISGNTIYF
TRBV11-2	.	.	TRBJ2-7	TGTGCCAGCAGCTTAGGGGTCGACAAGTACTTC	CASSLGVDKYF